This entry lists 27 T cell receptor beta chains sequenced from one sample in a study of T cells in Graves' hyperthyroidism and ophthalmopathy. Amplified TCR beta CDR3 regions came from RNA transcripts. TCR CDR3 underwent first-round RT-PCR with the HTBI primer set. From the multiplex PCR reads, TCRdb called clonotypes with MiXCR, one entry per CDR3 protein. The top ten hold around 11% of the sample, which has about 520,000 distinct CDR3 sequences, approximately 25% seen once. Sequencing was performed on blood. Receptors were obtained from a woman in her 30s with Graves' ophthalmopathy.

This clonotype was seen many times. The rearrangement links TRBV29-1 to TRBJ2-5, with D possibly being TRBD2 (5 bases). The CDR3 runs 15 residues. Per germline, CDR1 SQVTM and CDR2 ANQGSEA. Deletions cut 3 bases from V and 1 base from J, with 15 bases between. CDR3 residues: CSVEDLLGGQETQYF. DNA for the CDR3: TGCAGCGTTGAGGACCTTCTAGGAGGCCAAGAGACCCAGTACTTC.

This clonotype has at least ten counts. The chain is built from TRBV20-1 and TRBJ1-2; no clear D gene. Germline CDR1 is DFQATT and CDR2 is SNEGSKA (reference sequence). The CDR3 extends over 11 amino acids. V lost 5 bases, J lost 8 bases, and 12 bases lay in between. The CDR3 DNA sequence: TGCAGTGCTCGAGTAGGTAACGGCTACACCTTC. Translating it yields CSARVGNGYTF.

There are a few counts of this clonotype. The chain links TRBV7-6 to TRBJ2-5, with 8 nucleotides matching TRBD1. Germline CDR1 reads SGHVS; CDR2 reads FNYEAQ. The CDR3 contains 14 residues. Losses at the gene ends were 5 bases for V and 4 bases for J; bases not matched to a gene: 6. The CDR3 here is CASSIPGGAETQYF. CDR3 DNA sequence: TGTGCCAGCAGCATCCCAGGGGGCGCAGAGACCCAGTACTTC.

This clonotype has ten or more counts. The chain links TRBV6-1 to TRBJ2-7; D not resolved. Germline CDR1 reads MNHNS; CDR2 reads SASEGT. The CDR3 is 15 amino acids. V was clipped by 5 bases and J by 2 bases, with 16 bases between them. The CDR3 DNA sequence: TGTGCCAGCAGTCAAGGGCCCTACCTCGCCTACGAGCAGTACTTC. Translated, it gives CASSQGPYLAYEQYF.

CDR3: CASSLTRSNQPQHF. The CDR3 nucleotides read TGTGCCAGCAGCTTAACCAGGAGCAATCAGCCCCAGCATTTT. This sequence joins TRBV7-8 and TRBJ1-5; D ambiguous. V lost 2 bases and J lost 1, with 6 bases in between. CDR3 length equals 14 residues. Germline values: CDR1 SGHVS, CDR2 FQNEAQ.

The chain is built from TRBV6-1 and TRBJ2-7, with D tentatively TRBD1 (6 bases). The CDR3 spans 15 residues. The V and J ends lost 2 bases and 2 bases respectively, with 13 bases between them. Germline V gene data show CDR1 as MNHNS and CDR2 as SASEGT. CDR3 protein: CASSEWAGATYEQYF. The CDR3 DNA sequence: TGTGCCAGCAGTGAATGGGCAGGGGCAACCTACGAGCAGTACTTC.

This clonotype was seen more than once but under ten times. The chain recombines TRBV20-1 with TRBJ1-5; no definite D call. Trimming pared 0 bases from V and 7 bases from J, leaving 10 bases between. This CDR3 spans 13 amino acids. In germline, CDR1 is DFQATT, CDR2 SNEGSKA (reference sequence). The CDR3 DNA follows: TGCAGTGCTAGAGAAGAGGGAAGGCAGCCCCAGCATTTT. Amino acids: CSAREEGRQPQHF.

The rearrangement uses TRBV20-1 and TRBJ2-5; D might be TRBD2 (6 bases). The V end was cut by 0 bases, the J end by 7 bases, with 18 bases between. The CDR3 contains 15 residues. The germline gives CDR1 DFQATT, CDR2 SNEGSKA (reference sequence). The CDR3 spells CSARDHRGGVVTQYF. The CDR3 coding sequence is TGCAGTGCTAGAGATCACCGGGGCGGGGTGGTGACCCAGTACTTC.

As for this clonotype: A much bigger clone sits one base away, suggesting this may be a read error. In this CDR3 the conserved last residue, phenylalanine or tryptophan, is missing, so a read error is likely. This chain joins TRBV11-2 and TRBJ1-2; D uncertain. Germline CDR1 is SGHAT and CDR2 is FQNNGV. Between the trimmed V and J ends, which lost 5 bases and 1 base, there was a span of 11 bases. This CDR3 region has 14 residues. This chain's CDR3 is CASSPIPFNYGYTL. The DNA of the CDR3 is TGTGCCAGCAGCCCGATCCCTTTTAACTATGGCTACACCCTC.

This clonotype was detected ten times or more. This chain connects TRBV18 to TRBJ1-5; TRBD1 might be the D (6 bases). CDR1 is KGHSH, CDR2 LQKENI, per germline. The CDR3 length is 14 residues. Trimming took off 2 bases at V and 4 bases at J, with 9 bases between the two ends. The DNA for the CDR3 is TGTGCCAGCTCACCATCGACAGGTAATCAGCCCCAGCATTTT. Protein product: CASSPSTGNQPQHF.

This clonotype was picked up many times. The chain couples TRBV3-1 to TRBJ2-5; either TRBD1 or TRBD2 may fit D (6 bases each). Germline values: CDR1 LGHDT, CDR2 YNNKEL (reference sequence). The CDR3 runs 15 residues. The V end lost 4 bases, the J end lost 1 base, and 13 bases lay between the germline ends. The chain's CDR3 is CASSPRGPIQETQYF. The DNA for the CDR3 is TGTGCCAGCAGCCCTCGGGGGCCGATCCAAGAGACCCAGTACTTC.

The CDR3 protein is CASRGGAFDTEAFF. In nucleotides, the CDR3 is TGTGCCAGCCGGGGGGGAGCGTTTGACACTGAAGCTTTCTTT. The chain is built from TRBV19 and TRBJ1-1, with D perhaps matching TRBD1 (5 bases). The CDR3 is 14 amino acids. Germline V CDR1 and CDR2: LNHDA, SQIVND (reference sequence). Trimming took 9 bases from V and 3 from J, leaving 17 bases between them.

This clonotype turned up a few times. This chain connects TRBV12-3 or TRBV12-4 to TRBJ1-6; tentatively, D is TRBD1 (6 bases). The CDR3 is 16 amino acids. Trimming shortened V by 3 bases and J by 5 bases, and 14 bases separated the two germline ends. This CDR3 reads CASSLVGGRDNSPLHF. The CDR3 region has the DNA TGTGCCAGCAGTTTGGTAGGGGGTCGAGATAATTCACCCCTCCACTTT.

A few counts support this clonotype. The chain recombines TRBV2 with TRBJ2-2, with TRBD2 matching over 9 bases. CDR3 length: 17 residues. Trimming cost V 2 bases and J 1 base; bases outside gene matches: 5. Germline V gives CDR1 SNHLY, CDR2 FYNNEI. CDR3 amino acids: CASSEKPAGGNTGELFF. CDR3 sequence (DNA): TGTGCCAGCAGTGAAAAACCAGCGGGGGGGAACACCGGGGAGCTGTTTTTT.

In this sample, this clonotype turned up many times. The chain combines TRBV24-1 with TRBJ2-2; 10 positions agree with TRBD1. Trimming removed 7 bases from V and 4 bases from J; junction bases left unmatched: 2. Germline lookup yields CDR1 KGHDR and CDR2 SFDVKD. The CDR3 consists of 14 residues. The CDR3 sequence: CATRGTGATGELFF. The CDR3 DNA reads TGTGCCACCAGGGGGACAGGGGCCACCGGGGAGCTGTTTTTT.

CDR3 protein: CASSNLPLNDRGPNGYTF. CDR3 nucleotide sequence: TGTGCCAGCAGCAATCTTCCTCTGAATGACAGGGGCCCCAATGGCTACACCTTC. V and J are TRBV6-2 or TRBV6-3 and TRBJ1-2, with 8 bases matching TRBD1. From germline, CDR1 is MNHEY and CDR2 SVGEGT. This CDR3 contains 18 residues. After removal of 6 bases from V and 6 bases from J, the junction contained 21 bases not matched to a gene.

There are many counts of this clonotype. V is TRBV7-9 and J is TRBJ2-5; D may match TRBD1 or TRBD2 (5 bases each). Germline V gives CDR1 SEHNR, CDR2 FQNEAQ (reference sequence). The CDR3 length is 14 residues. The V end lost 7 bases, the J end lost 2 bases, and 14 bases lay between the germline ends. The CDR3: CASIGRDLQETQYF. In nucleotides, the CDR3 is TGTGCCAGCATAGGTCGGGACCTACAAGAGACCCAGTACTTC.

The chain carries TRBV5-1 and TRBJ1-1; maybe TRBD1 (6 bases). From germline, CDR1 is SGHRS and CDR2 YFSETQ. Trimming took 5 bases from V and 4 from J, leaving 15 bases between them. The CDR3 has 14 amino acids. Here the CDR3 reads CASSSQGIGTEAFF. The CDR3 DNA sequence: TGCGCCAGCAGTTCACAGGGCATCGGCACTGAAGCTTTCTTT.

This chain connects TRBV27 to TRBJ1-1, with 9 bases matching TRBD1. This CDR3 has 15 amino acids. V gave up 5 bases and J gave up 1 base; unmatched junction bases: 5. Germline V gives CDR1 MNHEY, CDR2 SMNVEV (reference sequence). For the CDR3, the DNA is TGTGCCAGCAGTGATACAGGGGGCCCGAACACTGAAGCTTTCTTT. Protein product: CASSDTGGPNTEAFF.

This chain connects TRBV3-1 to TRBJ1-5, with D unclear. V was cut by 4 bases and J by 6 bases, with 13 bases left in between. The CDR3 sequence is 14 residues long. The germline V gene encodes CDR1 LGHDT and CDR2 YNNKEL (reference sequence). The chain's CDR3 is CASSRGGQSQPQHF. As DNA, the CDR3 is TGTGCCAGCAGCCGGGGAGGGCAATCTCAGCCCCAGCATTTT.

V usage is TRBV2 and J usage is TRBJ2-5; D may be TRBD1 (7 bases). CDR1 is SNHLY and CDR2 is FYNNEI in the germline V gene. The length of the CDR3 is 16 residues. The V end was cut by 7 bases, the J end by 2 bases, with 20 bases between. CDR3 protein: CASTSEGALAQETQYF. The DNA for the CDR3 is TGTGCCAGCACTTCGGAGGGGGCGTTGGCACAAGAGACCCAGTACTTC.

This clonotype appeared many times. The chain combines TRBV2 with TRBJ1-5, with 8 bases aligning to TRBD1. Germline CDR1 and CDR2: SNHLY and FYNNEI. The V gene end was trimmed by 3 bases and the J gene end by 7 bases; junction bases not matched to a gene: 5. This CDR3 has 14 amino acids. The CDR3 nucleotides read TGTGCCAGCAGTGACTCGACAGGGGCCCAGCCCCAGCATTTT. Its translation is CASSDSTGAQPQHF. The variable domain in full, with the rest retrieved from reference TRBV2 and TRBJ1-5, is EPEVTQTPSHQVTQMGQEVILRCVPISNHLYFYWYRQILGQKVEFLVSFYNNEISEKSEIFDDQFSVERPDGSNFTLKIRSTKLEDSAMYFCASSDSTGAQPQHFGDGTRLSIL.

In its sample, this clonotype was seen a few times. The chain links TRBV24-1 to TRBJ2-2, with TRBD2 as a possible D gene (6 bases). V was pared by 7 bases and J by 5 bases, with 10 bases between. Germline loops: CDR1 KGHDR, CDR2 SFDVKD. The CDR3 contains 13 residues. CDR3 region: CATRRGGTGELFF. The CDR3 bases are TGTGCCACCAGGCGTGGGGGGACCGGGGAGCTGTTTTTT.

V usage is TRBV10-3 and J usage is TRBJ2-7; possibly TRBD1 for D (5 bases). This CDR3 comprises 12 residues. Germline lookup yields CDR1 ENHRY and CDR2 SYGVKD. V dropped 11 bases and J dropped 5 bases, with 16 bases sitting between them. This CDR3 is CASRTSRDEQYF. The DNA for the CDR3 is TGTGCCTCCCGGACAAGTCGGGACGAGCAGTACTTC.

There are many counts of this clonotype. The rearrangement uses TRBV7-2 and TRBJ2-7; 13 bases fit TRBD2. Germline V lookup: CDR1 SGHTA, CDR2 FQGNSA. Unmatched junction bases numbered 12, after V lost 4 bases and J lost 3 bases. CDR3 size: 18 residues. CDR3 protein: CASSSPTSGGGPIYEQYF. In nucleotides, the CDR3 is TGTGCCAGCAGCTCCCCCACTAGCGGGGGGGGACCCATCTACGAGCAGTACTTC. Together with reference TRBV7-2 and TRBJ2-7, the CDR3 gives the full variable domain: GAGVSQSPSNKVTEKGKDVELRCDPISGHTALYWYRQSLGQGLEFLIYFQGNSAPDKSGLPSDRFSAERTGGSVSTLTIQRTQQEDSAVYLCASSSPTSGGGPIYEQYFGPGTRLTVT.

This clonotype was detected many times. The junction departs from germline at one end; a sequencing error may be responsible. The chain is built from TRBV5-6 and TRBJ1-1, with D hard to call. CDR3 length equals 12 residues. Germline-derived CDR1 and CDR2 are SGHDT and YYEEEE. The CDR3 spells CASNLGNTEAFF. The DNA for the CDR3 is TGTGCCAGCAACTTGGGCAACACTGAAGCTTTCTTT.

The J gene is TRBJ1-5, the V gene TRBV28; 8 positions agree with TRBD1. The length of the CDR3 is 16 residues. CDR1 and CDR2 from the germline V gene are MDHEN and SYDVKM. The V gene end was trimmed by 7 bases and the J gene end by 6 bases; junction bases not matched to a gene: 14. The CDR3 bases are TGTGCCAGCATCAAAAGAGGACAGGGACGGGGTCAGCCCCAGCATTTT. Protein: CASIKRGQGRGQPQHF.